What follows are 21 T cell receptor beta chains derived from one specimen sequenced in a study of cytomegalovirus exposure and HLA in healthy donors. A multiplex PCR was run with 60 Vbeta primers and 13 Jbeta primers. This table comes from immunoSEQ multiplex PCR, and its TCRdb copy is limited to in-frame clones, with some not included. This repertoire shows 200,000 to 300,000 clones, just under 85% found once; its top ten account for about 2%. The sequencing input was PBMCs. The receptor source for this set is a woman between 40 and 50 years old in good health and CMV-seropositive.

This chain joins TRBV7-2 and TRBJ1-3; unclear D gene. Per the germline V gene, CDR1 is SGHTA and CDR2 is FQGNSA. The ends were cut back, 4 bases at V and 4 bases at J, with 5 bases in the middle. CDR3 length: 12 residues. The CDR3 loop is CASSSRGNTIYF. The DNA for the CDR3 is TGTGCCAGCAGCTCTAGGGGAAACACCATATATTTT.

V usage is TRBV21-1 and J usage is TRBJ2-2; the D call of TRBD2 is as the table states it, not checked on the DNA. TRBV21-1 is a known pseudogene. The CDR3 totals 15 residues. The CDR3 here is CASSNSGANTGELFF. CDR3 nucleotide sequence: TGTGCCAGCAGCAATAGCGGGGCGAACACCGGGGAGCTGTTTTTT.

This rearrangement joins TRBV9 to TRBJ2-6; a weak D match, TRBD1 (5 bases). This CDR3 has 15 residues. Trimming shortened V by 3 bases and J by 1 base, and 8 bases separated the two germline ends. Germline CDR1 SGDLS, CDR2 YYNGEE. CDR3 bases: TGTGCCAGCAGCGCCTCAGGGTCTGGGGCCAACGTCCTGACTTTC. Residues: CASSASGSGANVLTF.

The chain uses TRBV7-2 and TRBJ1-1; the D gene is possibly TRBD1 (5 bases). Per germline, CDR1 SGHTA and CDR2 FQGNSA. Trimming shortened V by 11 bases and J by 6 bases, and 19 bases separated the two germline ends. The CDR3 consists of 13 residues. The CDR3 DNA reads as TGTGCCTTTGAACGCGCGGGGGACCCTGAAGCTTTCTTT. Translation gives CAFERAGDPEAFF.

The rearrangement uses TRBV7-9 and TRBJ2-4; possible D gene TRBD1, 5 bases. Germline values: CDR1 SEHNR, CDR2 FQNEAQ (reference sequence). V was cut by 7 bases and J by 1 base, with 17 bases left in between. This CDR3 contains 16 residues. CDR3: CASTSWGLGAKNIQYF. The CDR3 DNA sequence: TGTGCCAGCACCTCCTGGGGCCTGGGGGCCAAAAACATTCAGTACTTC.

This chain joins TRBV6-6 and TRBJ1-3, with a weak D call TRBD1 (5 bases). The CDR3 has 14 amino acids. Germline V gives CDR1 MNHNY, CDR2 SVGAGI (reference sequence). Between the trimmed V and J ends, which lost 2 bases and 0 bases, there was a span of 5 bases. The chain's CDR3 is CASSYDSSGNTIYF. As DNA, the CDR3 is TGTGCCAGCAGTTACGACAGCTCTGGAAACACCATATATTTT.

The chain employs TRBV7-2 and TRBJ2-5; 12 nucleotides match TRBD2. Looked up from germline, CDR1 is SGHTA and CDR2 is FQGNSA. The CDR3 is made up of 17 amino acids. Germline trimming cut 1 base from V and 0 bases from J; bases unmatched to any gene: 3. CDR3 protein: CASSLGRTSGDQETQYF. The CDR3 region has the DNA TGTGCCAGCAGCTTAGGACGGACTAGCGGGGACCAAGAGACCCAGTACTTC.

This sequence joins TRBV7-8 and TRBJ2-1, with a possible D match to TRBD2 (6 bases). Germline V gene sequence: CDR1 SGHVS, CDR2 FQNEAQ. The CDR3 loop spans 16 amino acids. V lost 5 bases and J lost 4, with 18 bases in between. CDR3 in amino acids: CASSLLEGVRYNEQFF. The CDR3 region has the DNA TGTGCCAGCAGCCTTTTGGAGGGAGTGCGGTACAATGAGCAGTTCTTC.

The V and J genes are TRBV6-5 and TRBJ1-2; 7 bases are shared with TRBD1. The CDR3 is 12 amino acids. Germline CDR1 and CDR2: MNHEY and SVGAGI. V shed 5 bases, J shed 8 bases, and the junction held 5 bases outside the gene matches. Here the CDR3 reads CASSTGEVGYTF. The CDR3 DNA reads TGTGCCAGCAGTACAGGGGAGGTAGGCTACACCTTC.

The chain combines TRBV28 with TRBJ1-6; D possibly corresponds to TRBD1 (6 bases). Looked up from germline, CDR1 is MDHEN and CDR2 is SYDVKM. The V and J ends lost 2 bases and 5 bases respectively, with 13 bases between them. The CDR3 is 16 amino acids. The CDR3 loop is CASSLGLGADNSPLHF. The DNA for the CDR3 is TGTGCCAGCAGTTTAGGTTTGGGGGCGGATAATTCACCCCTCCACTTT.

This sequence joins TRBV6-5 and TRBJ1-5, with D perhaps matching TRBD1 (6 bases). V lost 6 bases to trimming and J lost 3 bases, with 12 bases between them. The CDR3 length is 14 residues. CDR1 is MNHEY, CDR2 SVGAGI, per germline. The CDR3 nucleotides are TGTGCCAGCAGCGAACAGGGAGCCAATCAGCCCCAGCATTTT. This gives the protein CASSEQGANQPQHF.

The chain joins TRBV6-5 to TRBJ2-3; TRBD2 matches at 14 bases. The length of the CDR3 is 15 residues. The trim removed 6 bases at V and 4 bases at J, leaving 3 bases unmatched. Germline values: CDR1 MNHEY, CDR2 SVGAGI. CDR3 in DNA: TGTGCCAGCAGGGGGACTAGCGGGAGACCAGATACGCAGTATTTT. Its protein product is CASRGTSGRPDTQYF.

The gene calls are TRBV6-5 and TRBJ1-2; 7 bases agree with TRBD1. From germline, CDR1 is MNHEY and CDR2 SVGAGI. Germline trimming cut 6 bases from V and 8 bases from J; bases unmatched to any gene: 12. The length of the CDR3 is 14 residues. CDR3 in amino acids: CASRRDSALWGYTF. CDR3 bases: TGTGCCAGCAGAAGGGACAGTGCCCTGTGGGGCTACACCTTC.

The chain employs TRBV2 and TRBJ1-5; D perhaps matches TRBD1 (5 bases). Looked up from germline, CDR1 is SNHLY and CDR2 is FYNNEI. The CDR3 extends over 13 amino acids. Trimming cost V 6 bases and J 9 bases, with 15 bases left between them. As DNA, the CDR3 is TGTGCCAGCAGGGACAACCGAGGTGGGCCCCAGCATTTT. This gives the protein CASRDNRGGPQHF.

J is TRBJ1-2 and V is TRBV6-1, with unresolved D. Germline CDR1 is MNHNS and CDR2 is SASEGT. CDR3 length: 15 residues. Trimming removed 7 bases at V and 4 bases at J, with 19 bases between. CDR3 sequence (DNA): TGTGCCAGCACGGAAAGGAGGGAGGGTTCCTATGGCTACACCTTC. As protein: CASTERREGSYGYTF.

In this sample, this clone turned up once. The chain couples TRBV28 to TRBJ1-2; the match to TRBD1 covers 10 bases. Unmatched junction bases numbered 10, after V lost 6 bases and J lost 0 bases. Per the germline V gene, CDR1 is MDHEN and CDR2 is SYDVKM. The CDR3 is 17 amino acids. The CDR3 loop is CASSQGQGQRANYGYTF. In nucleotides, the CDR3 is TGTGCCAGCAGCCAGGGACAGGGGCAAAGAGCTAACTATGGCTACACCTTC.

This chain connects TRBV9 to TRBJ1-1, with TRBD1 matching 7 bases. V was clipped by 3 bases and J by 0 bases; unmatched bases: 5. The CDR3 covers 15 residues. From germline, CDR1 is SGDLS and CDR2 YYNGEE. CDR3: CASSAGGHMNTEAFF. CDR3 sequence (DNA): TGTGCCAGCAGCGCAGGGGGTCACATGAACACTGAAGCTTTCTTT.

The CDR3 loop is CASSQDPAGGYYNEQFF. CDR3 nucleotide sequence: TGCGCCAGCAGCCAAGACCCTGCGGGAGGGTACTACAATGAGCAGTTCTTC. V gene TRBV4-1 combines with J gene TRBJ2-1; 9 nucleotides align to TRBD2. V lost 0 bases, J lost 3 bases, and 6 bases stayed unmatched. This CDR3 has 17 amino acids. Germline V gene sequence: CDR1 MGHRA, CDR2 YSYEKL.

A note on this clone: This same CDR3 is encoded by further DNA sequences in the sample. The CDR3 sequence is CASSVGGGTGELFF. The CDR3 nucleotides read TGTGCCAGCAGCGTAGGGGGGGGCACCGGGGAGCTGTTTTTT. V and J are TRBV9 and TRBJ2-2; 7 bases line up with TRBD2. CDR3 length equals 14 residues. The ends lost 0 bases at V and 4 bases at J; junction bases unmatched: 0. Germline values: CDR1 SGDLS, CDR2 YYNGEE. Based on the CDR3 plus reference TRBV9 and TRBJ2-2, the full variable domain is DSGVTQTPKHLITATGQRVTLRCSPRSGDLSVYWYQQSLDQGLQFLIQYYNGEERAKGNILERFSAQQFPDLHSELNLSSLELGDSALYFCASSVGGGTGELFFGEGSRLTVL.

The chain carries TRBV29-1 and TRBJ2-3; 11 bases match TRBD2. Per germline, CDR1 SQVTM and CDR2 ANQGSEA. This CDR3 comprises 16 residues. Trimming at V came to 5 bases and at J to 3 bases, leaving 10 bases not matched to a gene. The CDR3 nucleotides read TGCAGCGTTTCATACACCGGGACTAGCGGAACAGATACGCAGTATTTT. Its translation is CSVSYTGTSGTDTQYF.

This clone is a singleton in its sample. The genes are TRBV15 and TRBJ2-1; D not certain. In germline, CDR1 is LNHNV, CDR2 YYDKDF (reference sequence). The germline V and J ends were trimmed by 3 bases and 6 bases, with 3 bases remaining between them. This CDR3 region has 11 residues. CDR3 region: CATSSSNEQFF. In DNA form, the CDR3 reads TGTGCCACCAGCAGCAGCAATGAGCAGTTCTTC.